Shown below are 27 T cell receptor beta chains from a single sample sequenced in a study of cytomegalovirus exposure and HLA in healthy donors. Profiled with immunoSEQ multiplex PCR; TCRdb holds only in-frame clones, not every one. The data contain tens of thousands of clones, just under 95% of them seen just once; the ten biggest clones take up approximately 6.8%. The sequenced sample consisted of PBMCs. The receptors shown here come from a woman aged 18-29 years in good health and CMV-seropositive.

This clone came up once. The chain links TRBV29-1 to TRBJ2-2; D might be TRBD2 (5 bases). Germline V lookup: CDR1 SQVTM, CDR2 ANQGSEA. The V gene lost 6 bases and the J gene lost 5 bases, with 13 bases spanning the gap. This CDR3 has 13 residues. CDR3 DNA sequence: TGCAGCGTCCTTTCTCGGGATACCGGGGAGCTGTTTTTT. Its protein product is CSVLSRDTGELFF.

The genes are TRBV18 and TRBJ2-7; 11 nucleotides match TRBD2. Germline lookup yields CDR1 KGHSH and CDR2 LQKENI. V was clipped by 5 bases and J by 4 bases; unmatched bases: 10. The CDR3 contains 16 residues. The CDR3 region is CASSRLAGLLRYEQYF. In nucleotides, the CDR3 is TGTGCCAGCTCAAGACTAGCGGGGTTGCTTCGATACGAGCAGTACTTC.

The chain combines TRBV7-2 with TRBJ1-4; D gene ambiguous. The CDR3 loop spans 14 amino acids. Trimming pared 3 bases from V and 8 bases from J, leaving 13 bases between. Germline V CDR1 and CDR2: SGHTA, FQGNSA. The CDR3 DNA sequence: TGTGCCAGCAGCTTGGGAGGGAGGGTCGAAAAACTGTTTTTT. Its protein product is CASSLGGRVEKLFF.

In nucleotides, the CDR3 is TGTGCCGGTTGGTCAGGGGACACAGATACGCAGTATTTT. It specifies CAGWSGDTDTQYF. The genes are TRBV2 and TRBJ2-3; a weak D match, TRBD1 (6 bases). CDR3 length equals 13 residues. Trimming left V 11 bases short and J 2 bases short, with 14 bases between. Per germline, CDR1 SNHLY and CDR2 FYNNEI.

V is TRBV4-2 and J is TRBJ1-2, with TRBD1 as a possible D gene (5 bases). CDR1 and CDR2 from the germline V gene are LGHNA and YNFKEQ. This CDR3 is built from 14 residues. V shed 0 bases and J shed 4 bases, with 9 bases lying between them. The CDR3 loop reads CASSQEDKFYGYTF. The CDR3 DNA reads TGTGCCAGCAGCCAAGAGGACAAATTCTATGGCTACACCTTC.

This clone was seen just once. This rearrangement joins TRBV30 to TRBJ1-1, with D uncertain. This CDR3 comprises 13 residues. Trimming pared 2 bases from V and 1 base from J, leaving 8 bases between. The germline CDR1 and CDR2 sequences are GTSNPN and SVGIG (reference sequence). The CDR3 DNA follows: TGTGCCTGGAGTCGTGGGAGGAACACTGAAGCTTTCTTT. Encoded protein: CAWSRGRNTEAFF.

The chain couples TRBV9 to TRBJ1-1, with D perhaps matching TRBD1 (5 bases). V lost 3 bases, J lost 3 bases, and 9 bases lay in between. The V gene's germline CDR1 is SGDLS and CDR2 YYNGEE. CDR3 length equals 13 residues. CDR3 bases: TGTGCCAGCAGCGCCGACAGCCACACTGAAGCTTTCTTT. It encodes CASSADSHTEAFF.

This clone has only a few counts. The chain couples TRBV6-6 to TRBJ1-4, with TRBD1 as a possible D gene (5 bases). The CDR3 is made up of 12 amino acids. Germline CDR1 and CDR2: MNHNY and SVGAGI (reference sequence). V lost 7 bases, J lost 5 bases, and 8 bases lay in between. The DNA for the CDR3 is TGTGCCAGCAAAACAGGCAATGAAAAACTGTTTTTT. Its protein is CASKTGNEKLFF.

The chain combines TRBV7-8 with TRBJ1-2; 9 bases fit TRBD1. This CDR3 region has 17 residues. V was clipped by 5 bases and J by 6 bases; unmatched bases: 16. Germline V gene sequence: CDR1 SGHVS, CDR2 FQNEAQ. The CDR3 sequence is CASSPHGQGPPYDGYTF. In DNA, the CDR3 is TGTGCCAGCAGCCCCCACGGACAGGGGCCCCCTTATGATGGCTACACCTTC.

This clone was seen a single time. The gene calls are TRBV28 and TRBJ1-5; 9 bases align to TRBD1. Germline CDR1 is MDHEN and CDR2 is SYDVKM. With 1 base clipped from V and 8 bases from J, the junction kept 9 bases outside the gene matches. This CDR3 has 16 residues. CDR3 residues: CASSLLETGGLKPQHF. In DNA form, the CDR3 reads TGTGCCAGCAGTTTATTAGAGACAGGGGGTTTGAAGCCCCAGCATTTT.

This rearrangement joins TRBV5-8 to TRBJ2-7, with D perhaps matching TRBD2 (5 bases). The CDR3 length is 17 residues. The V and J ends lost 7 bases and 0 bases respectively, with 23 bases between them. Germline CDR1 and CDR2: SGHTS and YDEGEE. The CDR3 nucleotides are TGTGCCAGCCTTCCACTGGACTCGAGATTAAGCTCCTACGAGCAGTACTTC. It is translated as CASLPLDSRLSSYEQYF.

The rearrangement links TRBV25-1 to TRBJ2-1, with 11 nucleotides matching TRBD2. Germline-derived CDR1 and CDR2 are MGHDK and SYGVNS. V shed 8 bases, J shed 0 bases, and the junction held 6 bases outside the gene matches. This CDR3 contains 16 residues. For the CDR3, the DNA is TGTGCCAGCCAAGTAGCGGGGGGGAGCTCCTACAATGAGCAGTTCTTC. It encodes CASQVAGGSSYNEQFF. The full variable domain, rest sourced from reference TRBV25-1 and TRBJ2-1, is EADIYQTPRYLVIGTGKKITLECSQTMGHDKMYWYQQDPGMELHLIHYSYGVNSTEKGDLSSESTVSRIRTEHFPLTLESARPSHTSQYLCASQVAGGSSYNEQFFGPGTRLTVL.

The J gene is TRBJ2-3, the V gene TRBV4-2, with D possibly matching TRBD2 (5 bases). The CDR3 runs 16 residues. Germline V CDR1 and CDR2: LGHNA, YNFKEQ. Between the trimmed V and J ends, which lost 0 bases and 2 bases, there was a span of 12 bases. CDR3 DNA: TGTGCCAGCAGCCAAGAGGAGCGGTCCTCCACAGATACGCAGTATTTT. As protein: CASSQEERSSTDTQYF.

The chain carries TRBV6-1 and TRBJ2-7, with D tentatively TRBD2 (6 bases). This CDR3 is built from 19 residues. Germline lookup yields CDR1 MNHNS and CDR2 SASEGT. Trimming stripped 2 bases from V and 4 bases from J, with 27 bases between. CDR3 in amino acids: CASSERAGLFLPLLYEQYF. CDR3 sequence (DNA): TGTGCCAGCAGTGAAAGGGCGGGGCTTTTCTTACCCCTTTTATACGAGCAGTACTTC.

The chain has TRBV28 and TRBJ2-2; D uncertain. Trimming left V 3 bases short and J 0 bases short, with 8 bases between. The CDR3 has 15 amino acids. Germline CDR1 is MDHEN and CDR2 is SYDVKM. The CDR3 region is CASSFGGANTGELFF. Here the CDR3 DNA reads TGTGCCAGCAGTTTCGGCGGAGCGAACACCGGGGAGCTGTTTTTT.

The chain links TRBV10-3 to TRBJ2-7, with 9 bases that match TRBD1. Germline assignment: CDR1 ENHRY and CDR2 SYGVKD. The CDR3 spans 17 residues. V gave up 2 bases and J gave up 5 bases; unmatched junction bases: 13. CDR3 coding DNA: TGTGCCATCAGTGAGCGGAAACAGGGGGCGCGTGGTAACGAGCAGTACTTC. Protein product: CAISERKQGARGNEQYF.

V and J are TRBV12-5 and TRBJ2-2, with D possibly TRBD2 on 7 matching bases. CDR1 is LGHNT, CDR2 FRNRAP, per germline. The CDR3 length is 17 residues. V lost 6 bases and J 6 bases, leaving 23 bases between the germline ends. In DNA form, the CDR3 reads TGTGCTAGTGGGACTGGAGGGCTAGCGGAGGGGGCCGGGGAGCTGTTTTTT. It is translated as CASGTGGLAEGAGELFF.

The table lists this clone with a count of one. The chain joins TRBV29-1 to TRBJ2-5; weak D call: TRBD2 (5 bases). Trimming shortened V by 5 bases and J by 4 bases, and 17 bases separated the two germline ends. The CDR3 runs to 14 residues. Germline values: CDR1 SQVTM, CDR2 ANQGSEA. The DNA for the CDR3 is TGCAGCGTTATCCATCCTAGCTCTGGAGAGACCCAGTACTTC. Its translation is CSVIHPSSGETQYF.

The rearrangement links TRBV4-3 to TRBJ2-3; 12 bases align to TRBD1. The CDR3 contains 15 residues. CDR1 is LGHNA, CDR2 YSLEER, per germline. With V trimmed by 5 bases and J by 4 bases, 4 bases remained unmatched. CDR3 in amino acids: CASSTGTGGADTQYF. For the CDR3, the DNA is TGCGCCAGCAGCACCGGGACAGGGGGCGCAGATACGCAGTATTTT.

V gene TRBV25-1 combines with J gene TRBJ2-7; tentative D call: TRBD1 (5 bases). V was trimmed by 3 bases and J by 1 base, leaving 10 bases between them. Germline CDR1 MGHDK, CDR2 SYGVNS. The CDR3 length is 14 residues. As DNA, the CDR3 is TGTGCCAGCAGTGAGCCCGACAGTTCCTACGAGCAGTACTTC. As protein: CASSEPDSSYEQYF.

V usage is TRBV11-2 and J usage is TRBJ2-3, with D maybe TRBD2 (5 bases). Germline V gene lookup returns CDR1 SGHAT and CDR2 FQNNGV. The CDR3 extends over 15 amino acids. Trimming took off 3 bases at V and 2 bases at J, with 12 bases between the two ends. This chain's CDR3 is CASSLAGGPTDTQYF. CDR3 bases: TGTGCCAGCAGCTTGGCCGGAGGCCCCACAGATACGCAGTATTTT.

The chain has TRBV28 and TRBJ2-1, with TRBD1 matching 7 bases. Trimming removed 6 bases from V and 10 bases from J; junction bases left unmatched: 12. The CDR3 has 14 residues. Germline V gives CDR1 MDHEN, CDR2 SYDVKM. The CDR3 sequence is CASRAQTGLLEQFF. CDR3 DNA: TGTGCCAGCAGGGCCCAGACAGGGTTACTCGAGCAGTTCTTC. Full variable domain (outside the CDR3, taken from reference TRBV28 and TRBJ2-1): DVKVTQSSRYLVKRTGEKVFLECVQDMDHENMFWYRQDPGLGLRLIYFSYDVKMKEKGDIPEGYSVSREKKERFSLILESASTNQTSMYLCASRAQTGLLEQFFGPGTRLTVL.

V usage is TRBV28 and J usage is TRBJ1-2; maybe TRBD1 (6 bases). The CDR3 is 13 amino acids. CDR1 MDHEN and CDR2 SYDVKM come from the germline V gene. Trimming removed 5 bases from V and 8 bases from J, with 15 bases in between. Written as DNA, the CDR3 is TGTGCCAGCAGTGGACACAGGGCCATGGGCTACACCTTC. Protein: CASSGHRAMGYTF.

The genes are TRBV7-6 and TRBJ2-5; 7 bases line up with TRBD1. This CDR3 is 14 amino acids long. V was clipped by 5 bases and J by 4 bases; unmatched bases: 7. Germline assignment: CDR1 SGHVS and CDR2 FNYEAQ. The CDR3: CASSRGTVPETQYF. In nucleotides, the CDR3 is TGTGCCAGCAGCCGTGGGACAGTCCCAGAGACCCAGTACTTC.

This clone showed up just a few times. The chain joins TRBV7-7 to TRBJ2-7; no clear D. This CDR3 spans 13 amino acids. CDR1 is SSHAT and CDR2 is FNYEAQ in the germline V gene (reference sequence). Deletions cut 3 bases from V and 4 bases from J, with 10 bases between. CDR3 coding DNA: TGTGCCAGCAGCTTGTCGGCAGGATACGAGCAGTACTTC. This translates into CASSLSAGYEQYF.

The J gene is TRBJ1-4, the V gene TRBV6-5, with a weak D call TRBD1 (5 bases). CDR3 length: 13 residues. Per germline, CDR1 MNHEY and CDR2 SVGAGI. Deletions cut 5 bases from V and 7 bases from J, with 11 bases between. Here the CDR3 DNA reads TGTGCCAGCAGTCGTGGGGCCGTTGAAAAACTGTTTTTT. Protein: CASSRGAVEKLFF.

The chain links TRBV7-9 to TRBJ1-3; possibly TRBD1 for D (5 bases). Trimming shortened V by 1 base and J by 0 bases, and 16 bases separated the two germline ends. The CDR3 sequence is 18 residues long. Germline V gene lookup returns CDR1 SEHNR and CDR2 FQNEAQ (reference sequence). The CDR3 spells CASSLGAGGRLSGNTIYF. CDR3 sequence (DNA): TGTGCCAGCAGCTTAGGGGCCGGGGGTCGGCTCTCTGGAAACACCATATATTTT.